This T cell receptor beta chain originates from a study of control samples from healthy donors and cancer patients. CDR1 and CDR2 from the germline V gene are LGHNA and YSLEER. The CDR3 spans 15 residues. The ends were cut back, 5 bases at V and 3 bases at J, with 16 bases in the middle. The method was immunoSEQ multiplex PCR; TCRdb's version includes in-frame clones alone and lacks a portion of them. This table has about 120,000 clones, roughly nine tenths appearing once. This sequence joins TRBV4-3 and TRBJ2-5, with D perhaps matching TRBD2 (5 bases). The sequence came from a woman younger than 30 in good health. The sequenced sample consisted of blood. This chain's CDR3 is CASSLEGLAEETQYF. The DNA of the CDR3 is TGCGCCAGCAGCTTGGAAGGGCTAGCCGAAGAGACCCAGTACTTC.